This entry is about one T cell receptor beta chain. This entry is derived from a study of blood T cell repertoires in COVID-19. Overall study: The United States, Italy and Spain supplied acute and convalescent COVID-19 samples. T cells, B-cell-depleted T cells, or PBMCs supplied cDNA or gDNA.

Per the original data handling: Quantification of nucleated cells was approximated via reference gene primer amplification. Some clones are missing from TCRdb's copy, which holds only in-frame ones; the method was immunoSEQ multiplex PCR. V and J calls and clone size are those listed in that table; D and trimming were worked out from the DNA. The repertoire includes roughly 72,000 clones, 88% of them detected once, and roughly 19% sits in the top ten. The source is a human donor in a cohort sampled during active COVID-19. The material sequenced was peripheral blood.

The CDR3 DNA reads as TGTGCCAGCAGTTCACTCAACTCACCCCTCCACTTT. Translated: CASSSLNSPLHF. The chain joins TRBV6-2 or TRBV6-3 to TRBJ1-6; no reliable D call. Germline V lookup: CDR1 MNHEY, CDR2 SVGEGT. V was cut by 4 bases and J by 10 bases, with 8 bases left in between. CDR3 length: 12 residues.